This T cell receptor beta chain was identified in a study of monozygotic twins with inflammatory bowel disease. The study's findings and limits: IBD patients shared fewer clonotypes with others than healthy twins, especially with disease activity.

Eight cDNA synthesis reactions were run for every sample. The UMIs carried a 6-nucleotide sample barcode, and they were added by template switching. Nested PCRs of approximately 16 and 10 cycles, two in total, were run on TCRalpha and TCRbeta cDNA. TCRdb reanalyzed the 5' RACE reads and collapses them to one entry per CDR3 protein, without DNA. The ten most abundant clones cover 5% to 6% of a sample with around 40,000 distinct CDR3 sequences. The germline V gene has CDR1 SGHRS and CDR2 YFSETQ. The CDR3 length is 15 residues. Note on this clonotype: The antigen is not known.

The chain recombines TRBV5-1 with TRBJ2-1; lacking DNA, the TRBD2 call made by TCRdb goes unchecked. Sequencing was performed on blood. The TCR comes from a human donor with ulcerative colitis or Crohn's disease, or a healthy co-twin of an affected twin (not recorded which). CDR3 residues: CASSPLPGGEKEQFF.